Below are 20 T cell receptor beta chains sequenced from a single sample in a study of CD8 T cells in Susac syndrome (dated by TCRdb to about 2019). The library was built by means of the immunoSEQ multiplex PCR assay. RNA was extracted with the RNeasy kit and about 0.45 to 1 ug was reverse transcribed using random hexamers. Through fastp at Q25 and MiXCR, TCRdb rebuilt clones from the public reads, retaining in-frame beta chains. Duplicate CDR3 protein sequences are folded into a single record with the most common DNA and genes. The sample table holds roughly 180,000 distinct CDR3 sequences, of which approximately 95% were seen once. The top ten clones comprise approximately 0.094% of the sample. The sequenced sample was CD4+ T cells from PBMCs. These receptors all stem from a human donor with multiple sclerosis.

The V gene is TRBV5-1, the J gene TRBJ2-7; 7 bases map to TRBD1. With V trimmed by 3 bases and J by 6 bases, 12 bases remained unmatched. This CDR3 has 15 amino acids. Germline V gene sequence: CDR1 SGHRS, CDR2 YFSETQ. This CDR3 reads CASSSGQPGWGEQYF. In DNA, the CDR3 is TGCGCCAGCAGCTCGGGACAGCCGGGATGGGGCGAGCAGTACTTC.

This clonotype has a single count. The chain couples TRBV5-1 to TRBJ2-5; tentative D call: TRBD1 (5 bases). Germline V gives CDR1 SGHRS, CDR2 YFSETQ. V was cut by 5 bases and J by 5 bases, with 10 bases left in between. This CDR3 contains 12 residues. DNA for the CDR3: TGCGCCAGCAGAGAAGACAGCGAGACCCAGTACTTC. Protein: CASREDSETQYF.

The V and J genes are TRBV12-3 or TRBV12-4 and TRBJ1-1, with 9 bases lining up with TRBD1. The trim removed 6 bases at V and 1 base at J, leaving 12 bases unmatched. This CDR3 contains 17 residues. CDR3 in amino acids: CASSHPSRDRANTEAFF. Written as DNA, the CDR3 is TGTGCCAGCAGCCACCCCTCCCGGGACAGGGCGAACACTGAAGCTTTCTTT.

The DNA for the CDR3 is TGTGCCAGCAGCTTCGGGGCGGGAGTCTCCTACGAGCAGTACTTC. Amino acids: CASSFGAGVSYEQYF. The V gene is TRBV5-6, the J gene TRBJ2-7; TRBD2 aligns across 7 bases. V shed 2 bases, J shed 0 bases, and the junction held 5 bases outside the gene matches. The CDR3 covers 15 residues. Germline V gives CDR1 SGHDT, CDR2 YYEEEE. Full variable domain (outside the CDR3, taken from reference TRBV5-6 and TRBJ2-7): DAGVTQSPTHLIKTRGQQVTLRCSPKSGHDTVSWYQQALGQGPQFIFQYYEEEERQRGNFPDRFSGHQFPNYSSELNVNALLLGDSALYLCASSFGAGVSYEQYFGPGTRLTVT.

The CDR3: CASGHSGNTIYF. As DNA, the CDR3 is TGTGCCAGCGGACACTCTGGAAACACCATATATTTT. The chain uses TRBV11-2 and TRBJ1-3; D may be TRBD1 (5 bases). The V end was cut by 8 bases, the J end by 0 bases, with 5 bases between. In germline, CDR1 is SGHAT, CDR2 FQNNGV. This CDR3 is built from 12 residues.

J is TRBJ2-3 and V is TRBV9, with 12 bases lining up with TRBD2. V was pared by 0 bases and J by 1 base, with 6 bases of the junction left unmatched. Per germline, CDR1 SGDLS and CDR2 YYNGEE. The CDR3 sequence is 18 residues long. The CDR3 nucleotides are TGTGCCAGCAGCGTAGGACTAGCGGGGGCCTATCGCACAGATACGCAGTATTTT. Protein: CASSVGLAGAYRTDTQYF.

The genes are TRBV5-1 and TRBJ1-2; D gene uncertain. The length of the CDR3 is 14 residues. Germline V gene lookup returns CDR1 SGHRS and CDR2 YFSETQ. V shed 5 bases and J shed 3 bases, with 14 bases lying between them. DNA of the CDR3: TGCGCCAGCAGGAGAGGATTACTGGACTATGGCTACACCTTC. This sequence encodes CASRRGLLDYGYTF. Drawing the rest from reference TRBV5-1 and TRBJ1-2, the complete variable domain is KAGVTQTPRYLIKTRGQQVTLSCSPISGHRSVSWYQQTPGQGLQFLFEYFSETQRNKGNFPGRFSGRQFSNSRSEMNVSTLELGDSALYLCASRRGLLDYGYTFGSGTRLTVV.

The V call is TRBV7-6, the J call TRBJ2-1, with 11 bases fitting TRBD2. J gave up 1 base and V 5 bases, and 4 bases lay outside the gene matches. Germline V gives CDR1 SGHVS, CDR2 FNYEAQ. The CDR3 is made up of 16 amino acids. CDR3 in DNA: TGTGCCAGCAGCGCACTAGCGGGGGCATCCTACAATGAGCAGTTCTTC. Protein product: CASSALAGASYNEQFF.

The CDR3 DNA is TGTGCCATCAGAGAGCAGGGGGCTGCTGAAGCTTTCTTT. Its protein product is CAIREQGAAEAFF. The rearrangement uses TRBV10-3 and TRBJ1-1; 8 bases fit TRBD1. The CDR3 loop spans 13 amino acids. Per germline, CDR1 ENHRY and CDR2 SYGVKD. The V segment lost 6 bases and the J segment 6 bases; nucleotides outside the gene matches: 6.

This chain connects TRBV29-1 to TRBJ2-1; TRBD2 matches 15 bases. The CDR3 extends over 17 amino acids. Germline V lookup: CDR1 SQVTM, CDR2 ANQGSEA. The trim removed 4 bases at V and 5 bases at J, leaving 9 bases unmatched. CDR3 coding DNA: TGCAGCGTTGGTGGACTAGCGGGGGGGGATGCTGACAATGAGCAGTTCTTC. Its translation is CSVGGLAGGDADNEQFF.

Note on this clonotype: Relative to the germline gene, one junction end is altered; a read error may explain this. The CDR3 region has the DNA TGTGCTAGCAGCCCCAATAGCGGGGGGGCCTGGGATACGCAGTATTTT. Translated, it gives CASSPNSGGAWDTQYF. The J gene is TRBJ2-3, the V gene TRBV7-7; 11 bases fit TRBD2. The germline CDR1 and CDR2 sequences are SSHAT and FNYEAQ (reference sequence). The CDR3 sequence is 16 residues long.

V gene TRBV20-1 combines with J gene TRBJ2-3; 12 nucleotides match TRBD2. The ends lost 0 bases at V and 5 bases at J; junction bases unmatched: 6. The CDR3 has 16 residues. Germline CDR1 is DFQATT and CDR2 is SNEGSKA (reference sequence). The CDR3: CSARDPSGGGVDTQYF. In nucleotides, the CDR3 is TGCAGTGCTAGAGACCCTAGCGGGGGGGGAGTAGATACGCAGTATTTT.

This clonotype has a single count. The chain joins TRBV23-1 to TRBJ1-5; 12 bases line up with TRBD1. TRBV23-1 is marked as an open reading frame, function uncertain. Unmatched junction bases numbered 6, after V lost 6 bases and J lost 9 bases. This CDR3 spans 14 amino acids. The CDR3 region has the DNA TGCGCCAGCAGCCACCGGGACAGGGGGCCGCCCCAGCATTTT. It translates to CASSHRDRGPPQHF.

The rearrangement joins TRBV6-1 to TRBJ2-3; no definite D call. CDR3 length equals 15 residues. CDR1 is MNHNS and CDR2 is SASEGT in the germline V gene. Trimming removed 6 bases from V and 3 bases from J, with 16 bases in between. The CDR3 spells CASRGKGLGTDTQYF. CDR3 DNA: TGTGCCAGCAGAGGGAAAGGGTTGGGGACAGATACGCAGTATTTT.

The chain joins TRBV7-2 to TRBJ2-7; D assignment may be TRBD1 or TRBD2 (5 bases each). Between the trimmed V and J ends, which lost 3 bases and 2 bases, there was a span of 11 bases. There are 14 residues in the CDR3. CDR1 is SGHTA and CDR2 is FQGNSA in the germline V gene. The CDR3 DNA reads TGTGCCAGCAGCTTCGGGGCAGGCGCCTACGAGCAGTACTTC. This translates into CASSFGAGAYEQYF.

V usage is TRBV29-1 and J usage is TRBJ2-3; 10 positions match TRBD1. V was pared by 5 bases and J by 1 base, with 12 bases of the junction left unmatched. The germline gives CDR1 SQVTM, CDR2 ANQGSEA. CDR3 length equals 17 residues. For the CDR3, the DNA is TGCAGCGTTTACTACCTTGGGACAGGGGAGCGCACAGATACGCAGTATTTT. Translated, it gives CSVYYLGTGERTDTQYF.

Turning to this clonotype: The germline gene is not matched at one end of the junction; a read error may be the cause. The chain combines TRBV7-3 with TRBJ2-2; possibly TRBD1 or TRBD2 for D (5 bases each). The CDR3 contains 17 residues. Germline CDR1 is SGHTA and CDR2 is FQGTGA. The DNA for the CDR3 is TGTGCCAGCAGACACAATTATGGGACGGGCGGCACCGGGGAGATGTTTTTT. Translated, it gives CASRHNYGTGGTGEMFF.

The V gene is TRBV5-1, the J gene TRBJ1-1; D is undetermined. The CDR3 covers 14 residues. CDR1 is SGHRS and CDR2 is YFSETQ in the germline V gene. Trimming pared 2 bases from V and 2 bases from J, leaving 10 bases between. DNA for the CDR3: TGCGCCAGCAGCTTCGACATTTCCAACACTGAAGCTTTCTTT. Residues: CASSFDISNTEAFF.

This chain uses TRBV27 with TRBJ2-7, with 7 nucleotides matching TRBD1. V lost 5 bases and J lost 3; bases outside the gene matches: 10. In germline, CDR1 is MNHEY, CDR2 SMNVEV (reference sequence). The CDR3 contains 15 residues. CDR3 DNA: TGTGCCAGCAGTCGAAGACAGGGTTTGGTCTACGAGCAGTACTTC. Encoded protein: CASSRRQGLVYEQYF.

The CDR3 sequence is CSASWARGLAGDEQFF. CDR3 sequence (DNA): TGCAGTGCTAGTTGGGCCCGCGGACTAGCGGGAGATGAGCAGTTCTTC. This chain uses TRBV20-1 with TRBJ2-1, with 13 bases aligning to TRBD2. V lost 3 bases and J lost 8; bases outside the gene matches: 10. CDR3 size: 16 residues. In germline, CDR1 is DFQATT, CDR2 SNEGSKA (reference sequence).